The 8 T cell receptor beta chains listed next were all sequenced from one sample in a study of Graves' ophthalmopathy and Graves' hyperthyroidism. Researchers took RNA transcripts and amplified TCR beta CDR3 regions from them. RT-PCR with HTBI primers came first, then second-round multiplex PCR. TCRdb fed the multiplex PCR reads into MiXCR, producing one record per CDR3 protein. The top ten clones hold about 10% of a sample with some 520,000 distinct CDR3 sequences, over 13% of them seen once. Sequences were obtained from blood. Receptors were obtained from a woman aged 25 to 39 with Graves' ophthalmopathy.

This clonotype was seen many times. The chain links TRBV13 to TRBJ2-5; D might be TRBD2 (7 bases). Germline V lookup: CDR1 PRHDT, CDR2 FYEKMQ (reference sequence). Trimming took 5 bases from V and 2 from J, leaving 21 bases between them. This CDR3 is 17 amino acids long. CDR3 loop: CASSPQKEGGPQETQYF. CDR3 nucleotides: TGTGCCAGCAGCCCTCAAAAGGAGGGGGGGCCGCAAGAGACCCAGTACTTC.

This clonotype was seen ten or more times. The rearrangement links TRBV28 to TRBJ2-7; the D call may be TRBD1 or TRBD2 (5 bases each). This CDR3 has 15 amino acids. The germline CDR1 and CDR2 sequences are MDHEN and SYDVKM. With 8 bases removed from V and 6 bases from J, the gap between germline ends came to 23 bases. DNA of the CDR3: TGTGCCAGCGGGCTGAGCAGGGCAGGCGGGCGCGAGCAGTACTTC. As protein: CASGLSRAGGREQYF.

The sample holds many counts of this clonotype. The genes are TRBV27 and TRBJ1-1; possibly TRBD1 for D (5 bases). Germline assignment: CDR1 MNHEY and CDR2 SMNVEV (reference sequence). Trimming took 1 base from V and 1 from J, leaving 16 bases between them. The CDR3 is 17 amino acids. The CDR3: CASSLYLGDGGNTEAFF. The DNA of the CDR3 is TGTGCCAGCAGTTTATACCTCGGGGACGGGGGGAACACTGAAGCTTTCTTT.

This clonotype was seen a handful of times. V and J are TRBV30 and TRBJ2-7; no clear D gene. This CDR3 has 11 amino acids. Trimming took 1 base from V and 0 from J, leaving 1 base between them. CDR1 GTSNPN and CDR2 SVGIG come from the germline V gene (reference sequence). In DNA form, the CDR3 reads TGTGCCTGGAGTGCCTCCTACGAGCAGTACTTC. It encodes CAWSASYEQYF. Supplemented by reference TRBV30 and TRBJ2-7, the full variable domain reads SQTIHQWPATLVQPVGSPLSLECTVEGTSNPNLYWYRQAAGRGLQLLFYSVGIGQISSEVPQNLSASRPQDRQFILSSKKLLLSDSGFYLCAWSASYEQYFGPGTRLTVT.

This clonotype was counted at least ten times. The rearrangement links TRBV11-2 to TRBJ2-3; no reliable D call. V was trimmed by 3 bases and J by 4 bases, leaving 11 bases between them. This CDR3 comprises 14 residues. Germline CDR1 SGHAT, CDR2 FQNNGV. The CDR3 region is CASSLAVISDTQYF. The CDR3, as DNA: TGTGCCAGCAGCTTGGCGGTTATTTCAGATACGCAGTATTTT.

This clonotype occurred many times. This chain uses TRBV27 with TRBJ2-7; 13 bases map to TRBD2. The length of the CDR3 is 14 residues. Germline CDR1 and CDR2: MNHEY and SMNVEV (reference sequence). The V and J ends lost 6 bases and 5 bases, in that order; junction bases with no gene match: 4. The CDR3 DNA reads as TGTGCCAGCAGACGCGGACTAGCGGGAGACGAGCAGTACTTC. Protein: CASRRGLAGDEQYF.

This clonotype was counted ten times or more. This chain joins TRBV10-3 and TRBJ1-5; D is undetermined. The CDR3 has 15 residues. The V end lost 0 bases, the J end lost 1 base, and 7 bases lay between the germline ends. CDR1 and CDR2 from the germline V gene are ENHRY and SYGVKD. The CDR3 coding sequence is TGTGCCATCAGTGAGTCATTGGGAAGCAATCAGCCCCAGCATTTT. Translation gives CAISESLGSNQPQHF.

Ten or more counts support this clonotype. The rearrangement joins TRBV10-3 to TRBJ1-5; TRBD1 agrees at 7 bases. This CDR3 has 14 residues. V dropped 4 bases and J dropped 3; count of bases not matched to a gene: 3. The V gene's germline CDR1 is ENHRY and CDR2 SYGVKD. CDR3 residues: CAISVDRDNQPQHF. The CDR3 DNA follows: TGTGCCATCAGTGTCGACAGGGACAATCAGCCCCAGCATTTT.